Below, 28 T cell receptor beta chains from the same sample are listed, as sequenced in a study of cytomegalovirus exposure and HLA in healthy donors. Both 60 Vbeta primers and 13 Jbeta primers went into the PCR. The assay was immunoSEQ multiplex PCR, and TCRdb's table has in-frame clones only and misses some. The sample has approximately 150,000 clones; over 75% are singletons. The material sequenced was PBMCs. These receptors came from a woman in her twenties or thirties in good health and CMV-seronegative.

The chain employs TRBV25-1 and TRBJ2-5, with a possible D match to TRBD2 (6 bases). Germline V CDR1 and CDR2: MGHDK, SYGVNS. Deletions cut 2 bases from V and 2 bases from J, with 9 bases between. CDR3 length: 14 amino acids. CDR3 residues: CASSEGGIQETQYF. CDR3 nucleotide sequence: TGTGCCAGCAGTGAAGGGGGGATACAAGAGACCCAGTACTTC. The full variable domain, rest sourced from reference TRBV25-1 and TRBJ2-5, is EADIYQTPRYLVIGTGKKITLECSQTMGHDKMYWYQQDPGMELHLIHYSYGVNSTEKGDLSSESTVSRIRTEHFPLTLESARPSHTSQYLCASSEGGIQETQYFGPGTRLLVL.

The genes are TRBV6-5 and TRBJ1-1; TRBD1 matches 9 bases. V was pared by 4 bases and J by 3 bases, with 6 bases of the junction left unmatched. CDR1 is MNHEY and CDR2 is SVGAGI in the germline V gene. CDR3 length: 15 residues. CDR3 nucleotide sequence: TGTGCCAGCAGTTCCCCCCGGACAGGGGACACTGAAGCTTTCTTT. This codes for CASSSPRTGDTEAFF.

The chain employs TRBV7-9 and TRBJ2-2; D call uncertain. The germline V gene encodes CDR1 SEHNR and CDR2 FQNEAQ (reference sequence). The V end lost 2 bases, the J end lost 6 bases, and 10 bases lay between the germline ends. The CDR3 runs 14 residues. CDR3 in amino acids: CASSLNAASGELFF. CDR3 bases: TGTGCCAGCAGCTTAAACGCGGCTTCCGGGGAGCTGTTTTTT.

The chain joins TRBV2 to TRBJ1-4; possibly TRBD1 for D (5 bases). Per germline, CDR1 SNHLY and CDR2 FYNNEI. This CDR3 spans 12 amino acids. With 6 bases removed from V and 8 bases from J, the gap between germline ends came to 10 bases. The CDR3 reads CASRAGPEKLFF. The CDR3 DNA sequence: TGTGCCAGCAGAGCGGGACCAGAAAAACTGTTTTTT.

The chain carries TRBV30 and TRBJ1-2; D possibly corresponds to TRBD1 (5 bases). V was trimmed by 4 bases and J by 5 bases, leaving 11 bases between them. CDR1 and CDR2 from the germline V gene are GTSNPN and SVGIG (reference sequence). The CDR3 runs to 12 residues. CDR3 sequence reads: CAWTERGYGYTF. DNA of the CDR3: TGTGCCTGGACCGAAAGGGGATATGGCTACACCTTC.

The rearrangement joins TRBV4-3 to TRBJ2-3, with 8 nucleotides matching TRBD1. From germline, CDR1 is LGHNA and CDR2 YSLEER. This CDR3 spans 17 amino acids. V shed 0 bases, J shed 5 bases, and the junction held 10 bases outside the gene matches. The CDR3 DNA follows: TGCGCCAGCAGCCAAGAACCCCGGACAGGGCTAGGAGATACGCAGTATTTT. This codes for CASSQEPRTGLGDTQYF.

This sequence joins TRBV25-1 and TRBJ1-6; TRBD1 aligns across 8 bases. Trimming took 6 bases from V and 10 from J; bases not matched to a gene: 11. This CDR3 is built from 15 residues. Germline CDR1 MGHDK, CDR2 SYGVNS. In nucleotides, the CDR3 is TGTGCCAGCAGCCAATCAGGACAGGGAACGTCACCCCTCCACTTT. This encodes CASSQSGQGTSPLHF.

The chain is built from TRBV7-9 and TRBJ1-2, with TRBD1 identical over 8 bases. Germline CDR1 is SEHNR and CDR2 is FQNEAQ (reference sequence). Trimming removed 5 bases from V and 8 bases from J; junction bases left unmatched: 7. The CDR3 loop spans 13 amino acids. The CDR3 reads CASSPTGGWGYTF. The CDR3 coding sequence is TGTGCCAGCAGCCCTACAGGGGGTTGGGGCTACACCTTC.

CDR3 loop: CAWSWTGGTDTQYF. CDR3 DNA sequence: TGTGCCTGGAGTTGGACAGGGGGCACAGATACGCAGTATTTT. The chain uses TRBV30 and TRBJ2-3, with TRBD1 identical over 9 bases. The CDR3 spans 14 residues. CDR1 is GTSNPN, CDR2 SVGIG, per germline (reference sequence). J was trimmed by 1 base and V by 2 bases; bases with no gene match: 1.

A word on this clone: Other DNA sequences in this specimen translate into the identical CDR3. The chain links TRBV11-1 to TRBJ1-2; 8 nucleotides line up with TRBD1. The CDR3 spans 14 residues. From germline, CDR1 is SGHAT and CDR2 FQDESV (reference sequence). The junction had 3 bases not matched to a gene; V was cut back by 4 bases and J by 2 bases. In nucleotides, the CDR3 is TGTGCCAGCAGCTCAGACAGGGGAAACTATGGCTACACCTTC. Translated, it gives CASSSDRGNYGYTF.

This clone was observed a few times. It is unclear where the CDR3 begins or ends on the DNA, so no DNA is shown, and the CDR3 is as TCRdb lists it. This rearrangement joins TRBV5-6 to TRBJ1-2. Counting both end residues, the CDR3 totals 13 amino acids. Germline loops: CDR1 SGHDT, CDR2 YYEEEE. This CDR3 reads CASSVGGGSGYPF.

This chain joins TRBV2 and TRBJ1-5, with 12 positions matching TRBD1. Per germline, CDR1 SNHLY and CDR2 FYNNEI. With 6 bases clipped from V and 6 bases from J, the junction kept 3 bases outside the gene matches. The CDR3 is 14 amino acids. As DNA, the CDR3 is TGTGCCAGCAGGGGACAGGGGGCTGGTCAGCCCCAGCATTTT. Its translation: CASRGQGAGQPQHF.

The chain links TRBV28 to TRBJ2-1, with 7 bases matching TRBD2. Looked up from germline, CDR1 is MDHEN and CDR2 is SYDVKM. V lost 3 bases to trimming and J lost 10 bases; unmatched junction nucleotides: 0. The CDR3 loop spans 11 amino acids. Written as DNA, the CDR3 is TGTGCCAGCAGTTTGCGGGAGGAGCAGTTCTTC. It yields the protein CASSLREEQFF.

The CDR3 is CASSPPGTRSTDTQYF. The CDR3 DNA reads TGTGCCAGCTCACCTCCTGGGACTAGGAGCACAGATACGCAGTATTTT. The chain couples TRBV18 to TRBJ2-3; TRBD2 aligns across 8 bases. With V trimmed by 3 bases and J by 0 bases, 5 bases remained unmatched. The germline V gene encodes CDR1 KGHSH and CDR2 LQKENI. The CDR3 has 16 amino acids.

The chain is built from TRBV6-1 and TRBJ2-7, with 9 positions matching TRBD1. The CDR3 runs to 14 residues. J was trimmed by 3 bases and V by 3 bases; bases with no gene match: 3. Looked up from germline, CDR1 is MNHNS and CDR2 is SASEGT. CDR3 DNA: TGTGCCAGCAGTGAGGGGACAGGGATCTACGAGCAGTACTTC. This gives the protein CASSEGTGIYEQYF.

The gene calls are TRBV6-1 and TRBJ2-5, with 10 bases fitting TRBD2. Germline V gives CDR1 MNHNS, CDR2 SASEGT. J was trimmed by 5 bases and V by 6 bases; bases with no gene match: 9. The CDR3 spans 15 residues. The CDR3 DNA follows: TGTGCCAGCAGAGGCCTAGCGGGAGTTCGGGAGACCCAGTACTTC. It is translated as CASRGLAGVRETQYF.

The V gene is TRBV5-1, the J gene TRBJ1-1; D remains ambiguous. From germline, CDR1 is SGHRS and CDR2 YFSETQ. This CDR3 is 16 amino acids long. V dropped 4 bases and J dropped 1 base, with 17 bases sitting between them. DNA of the CDR3: TGCGCCAGCAGCGCCCTTGGTGGAGGGCGGAACACTGAAGCTTTCTTT. Translation: CASSALGGGRNTEAFF. Complete variable domain (other parts from reference TRBV5-1 and TRBJ1-1): KAGVTQTPRYLIKTRGQQVTLSCSPISGHRSVSWYQQTPGQGLQFLFEYFSETQRNKGNFPGRFSGRQFSNSRSEMNVSTLELGDSALYLCASSALGGGRNTEAFFGQGTRLTVV.

The chain employs TRBV4-1 and TRBJ2-5; 12 nucleotides line up with TRBD2. Germline V gene lookup returns CDR1 MGHRA and CDR2 YSYEKL. V lost 0 bases to trimming and J lost 1 base; unmatched junction nucleotides: 3. There are 17 residues in the CDR3. Here the CDR3 reads CASSQETTSGGQETQYF. Written as DNA, the CDR3 is TGCGCCAGCAGCCAAGAGACGACTAGCGGGGGCCAAGAGACCCAGTACTTC.

This sequence joins TRBV29-1 and TRBJ1-1; 8 positions agree with TRBD1. CDR1 SQVTM and CDR2 ANQGSEA come from the germline V gene. Unmatched junction bases numbered 3, after V lost 1 base and J lost 2 bases. This CDR3 is built from 14 residues. The CDR3 DNA reads TGCAGCGTTGAAGGGACAGGGACCAACACTGAAGCTTTCTTT. Residues: CSVEGTGTNTEAFF.

Remarks on this clone: The same CDR3 is also encoded by other DNA sequences in this sample. The chain uses TRBV2 and TRBJ1-2; 11 bases are a match to TRBD1. Germline lookup yields CDR1 SNHLY and CDR2 FYNNEI. V shed 1 base, J shed 5 bases, and the junction held 3 bases outside the gene matches. The CDR3 has 15 residues. The CDR3 DNA follows: TGTGCCAGCAGTGAAGGGACAGGGGGCATTTATGGCTACACCTTC. It specifies CASSEGTGGIYGYTF.

This sequence joins TRBV28 and TRBJ1-5; D is perhaps TRBD1 (6 bases). The V end was cut by 4 bases, the J end by 1 base, with 11 bases between. The CDR3 extends over 15 amino acids. Looked up from germline, CDR1 is MDHEN and CDR2 is SYDVKM. In DNA form, the CDR3 reads TGTGCCAGCAGTTCCCGAACAGGGAGCAATCAGCCCCAGCATTTT. Translating it yields CASSSRTGSNQPQHF.

The V call is TRBV5-5, the J call TRBJ1-1, with 8 bases identical to TRBD1. This CDR3 has 13 amino acids. V gave up 3 bases and J gave up 6 bases; unmatched junction bases: 4. CDR1 is SGHKS and CDR2 is YYEKEE in the germline V gene (reference sequence). CDR3 residues: CASSYDRGAEAFF. The CDR3 nucleotides read TGTGCCAGCAGCTACGACAGGGGTGCTGAAGCTTTCTTT.

V gene TRBV29-1 combines with J gene TRBJ2-3; 13 bases line up with TRBD2. Germline CDR1 SQVTM, CDR2 ANQGSEA. This CDR3 contains 16 residues. CDR3 in amino acids: CSTWTSGRWGTDTQYF. CDR3 DNA: TGCAGTACTTGGACTAGCGGGAGATGGGGCACAGATACGCAGTATTTT.

V gene TRBV6-5 combines with J gene TRBJ2-7; TRBD2 aligns across 7 bases. Germline assignment: CDR1 MNHEY and CDR2 SVGAGI. The CDR3 is made up of 14 amino acids. Trimming removed 5 bases from V and 2 bases from J; junction bases left unmatched: 6. CDR3 residues: CASSPAGDAYEQYF. The CDR3 DNA is TGTGCCAGCAGTCCTGCGGGGGACGCCTACGAGCAGTACTTC.

This chain connects TRBV5-1 to TRBJ2-7; 9 bases are shared with TRBD1. V was clipped by 5 bases and J by 6 bases; unmatched bases: 9. The CDR3 is 14 amino acids. Germline V lookup: CDR1 SGHRS, CDR2 YFSETQ. The CDR3 nucleotides read TGCGCCAGCAGTCCTGGACAGGGGAGAGGCGAGCAGTACTTC. This encodes CASSPGQGRGEQYF.

The genes are TRBV5-1 and TRBJ2-5; D perhaps matches TRBD2 (6 bases). Germline CDR1 is SGHRS and CDR2 is YFSETQ. V gave up 1 base and J gave up 0 bases, with 10 bases separating them. This CDR3 has 15 residues. The CDR3 protein is CASSLRGGDQETQYF. CDR3 DNA: TGCGCCAGCAGCTTGAGGGGCGGGGACCAAGAGACCCAGTACTTC.

This sequence joins TRBV5-1 and TRBJ2-1, with 15 bases matching TRBD2. Germline CDR1 and CDR2: SGHRS and YFSETQ. This CDR3 is built from 19 residues. V was pared by 4 bases and J by 0 bases, with 8 bases of the junction left unmatched. CDR3 coding DNA: TGCGCCAGCAGCCCGGGACTAGCGGGGGGTTTAAGCTCCTACAATGAGCAGTTCTTC. This gives the protein CASSPGLAGGLSSYNEQFF.

This clone was counted once. The chain is built from TRBV19 and TRBJ2-7; 10 bases match TRBD2. V shed 6 bases and J 0 bases; nucleotides not matched to a gene: 11. The CDR3 is 17 residues long. The germline V gene encodes CDR1 LNHDA and CDR2 SQIVND (reference sequence). Here the CDR3 reads CASSSTSGALISYEQYF. In DNA form, the CDR3 reads TGTGCCAGTAGCTCAACTAGCGGGGCCTTAATCTCCTACGAGCAGTACTTC. Based on the CDR3 plus reference TRBV19 and TRBJ2-7, the full variable domain is DGGITQSPKYLFRKEGQNVTLSCEQNLNHDAMYWYRQDPGQGLRLIYYSQIVNDFQKGDIAEGYSVSREKKESFPLTVTSAQKNPTAFYLCASSSTSGALISYEQYFGPGTRLTVT.